Shown below are 14 T cell receptor beta chains from a single sample sequenced in a study of blood T cell repertoires in COVID-19. Only in-frame clones appear in the TCRdb table, and some are missing; sequencing was by immunoSEQ multiplex PCR. The table records tens of thousands of clones, around 82% of them present only once. Source material: peripheral blood. The receptors shown here come from a human donor in a cohort sampled during active COVID-19.

V gene TRBV5-5 combines with J gene TRBJ1-2; 12 bases align to TRBD1. Looked up from germline, CDR1 is SGHKS and CDR2 is YYEKEE (reference sequence). J gave up 8 bases and V 2 bases, and 7 bases lay outside the gene matches. The CDR3 extends over 15 amino acids. The CDR3 DNA reads as TGTGCCAGCAGCTTTTTGGGACAGGGGGCCTCGGGCTACACCTTC. It yields the protein CASSFLGQGASGYTF.

V usage is TRBV7-9 and J usage is TRBJ2-3; D is possibly TRBD2 (6 bases). Trimming removed 8 bases from V and 2 bases from J, with 8 bases in between. Germline-derived CDR1 and CDR2 are SEHNR and FQNEAQ (reference sequence). The CDR3 loop spans 12 amino acids. The CDR3 protein is CASWGDTDTQYF. CDR3 sequence (DNA): TGTGCCAGCTGGGGGGACACAGATACGCAGTATTTT.

This chain connects TRBV7-6 to TRBJ2-7; tentative D call: TRBD1 (6 bases). V was clipped by 5 bases and J by 0 bases, with 14 bases between them. Germline CDR1 reads SGHVS; CDR2 reads FNYEAQ. The CDR3 covers 15 residues. The CDR3 sequence: CASSPRGTSSYEQYF. The CDR3 nucleotides read TGTGCCAGCAGCCCGAGGGGGACCAGCTCCTACGAGCAGTACTTC.

The V call is TRBV19, the J call TRBJ1-3, with no clear D. In germline, CDR1 is LNHDA, CDR2 SQIVND (reference sequence). The CDR3 loop spans 17 amino acids. The V end was cut by 9 bases, the J end by 0 bases, with 21 bases between. CDR3 DNA: TGTGCCAGCTCAAGTCTAGGAACACGACGCTCTGGAAACACCATATATTTT. Translation gives CASSSLGTRRSGNTIYF. Filled out from reference TRBV19 and TRBJ1-3, the complete variable domain reads DGGITQSPKYLFRKEGQNVTLSCEQNLNHDAMYWYRQDPGQGLRLIYYSQIVNDFQKGDIAEGYSVSREKKESFPLTVTSAQKNPTAFYLCASSSLGTRRSGNTIYFGEGSWLTVV.

The chain employs TRBV6-6 and TRBJ2-1; no clear D. The V end was cut by 5 bases, the J end by 2 bases, with 10 bases between. The CDR3 spans 14 residues. Germline loops: CDR1 MNHNY, CDR2 SVGAGI (reference sequence). CDR3 amino acids: CASSPGLAYNEQFF. Here the CDR3 DNA reads TGTGCCAGCAGTCCTGGGCTTGCCTACAATGAGCAGTTCTTC.

This clone was picked up a small number of times. This chain uses TRBV2 with TRBJ1-2; perhaps TRBD1 as D (5 bases). The V gene lost 4 bases and the J gene lost 0 bases, with 9 bases spanning the gap. Germline V gene sequence: CDR1 SNHLY, CDR2 FYNNEI. This CDR3 is built from 14 residues. CDR3 residues: CASSVTGANYGYTF. The CDR3 DNA reads TGTGCCAGCAGTGTTACAGGAGCTAACTATGGCTACACCTTC.

CDR3: CASSFGTGGKQETQYF. In nucleotides, the CDR3 is TGTGCCAGCAGCTTTGGGACAGGGGGTAAACAAGAGACCCAGTACTTC. The rearrangement uses TRBV7-9 and TRBJ2-5; 11 bases align to TRBD1. The germline gives CDR1 SEHNR, CDR2 FQNEAQ (reference sequence). CDR3 length: 16 amino acids. J was trimmed by 2 bases and V by 3 bases; bases with no gene match: 5.

This clone was counted a few times. The V call is TRBV19, the J call TRBJ2-3; D remains ambiguous. CDR3 length equals 14 residues. The V end lost 3 bases, the J end lost 6 bases, and 13 bases lay between the germline ends. Germline V CDR1 and CDR2: LNHDA, SQIVND (reference sequence). Here the CDR3 reads CASSMVAARDTQYF. The CDR3 DNA sequence: TGTGCCAGTAGTATGGTAGCCGCGAGGGATACGCAGTATTTT.

The chain couples TRBV7-2 to TRBJ1-5; TRBD1 matches at 8 bases. Germline lookup yields CDR1 SGHTA and CDR2 FQGNSA. There are 14 residues in the CDR3. After removal of 11 bases from V and 4 bases from J, the junction contained 10 bases not matched to a gene. The CDR3 DNA reads TGTGCCGGGCCCCGGGACAGGACTAATCAGCCCCAGCATTTT. Translation: CAGPRDRTNQPQHF.

DNA for the CDR3: TGTGCCAGTAGTACGATAAGCCAGGAGAACACTGAAGCTTTCTTT. Translating it yields CASSTISQENTEAFF. The gene calls are TRBV19 and TRBJ1-1, with D unresolved. Germline V gene sequence: CDR1 LNHDA, CDR2 SQIVND (reference sequence). The CDR3 has 15 amino acids. V gave up 4 bases and J gave up 1 base, with 13 bases separating them.

This clone was detected once. The chain carries TRBV19 and TRBJ2-7, with 7 bases lining up with TRBD2. Germline values: CDR1 LNHDA, CDR2 SQIVND (reference sequence). Trimming removed 3 bases from V and 5 bases from J; junction bases left unmatched: 4. The CDR3 consists of 13 residues. CDR3 coding DNA: TGTGCCAGTAGTATTGGGGGGGGTGACGAGCAGTACTTC. It encodes CASSIGGGDEQYF.

The rearrangement joins TRBV28 to TRBJ1-5; 8 bases fit TRBD1. The CDR3 contains 14 residues. The germline gives CDR1 MDHEN, CDR2 SYDVKM. V lost 2 bases and J lost 5; bases outside the gene matches: 2. This CDR3 is CASSLTTGDQPQHF. The CDR3 DNA follows: TGTGCCAGCAGTTTAACGACAGGGGATCAGCCCCAGCATTTT.

This clone was counted once. This rearrangement joins TRBV28 to TRBJ2-3, with 10 bases fitting TRBD1. The length of the CDR3 is 14 residues. The J segment lost 4 bases and the V segment lost 7 bases, leaving 5 bases of the junction unmatched. The germline V gene encodes CDR1 MDHEN and CDR2 SYDVKM. The CDR3 here is CASTRTGGSDTQYF. CDR3 DNA: TGTGCCAGCACCCGGACAGGGGGATCAGATACGCAGTATTTT.

The chain has TRBV4-2 and TRBJ2-1, with 9 bases identical to TRBD1. After removal of 0 bases from V and 6 bases from J, the junction contained 3 bases not matched to a gene. Germline V gives CDR1 LGHNA, CDR2 YNFKEQ. This CDR3 contains 15 residues. The CDR3 region is CASSQEHRGRNEQFF. DNA for the CDR3: TGTGCCAGCAGCCAAGAGCACAGGGGGCGCAATGAGCAGTTCTTC.